This TCR beta chain emerged from a study of Graves' ophthalmopathy and Graves' hyperthyroidism. About this clonotype: Its specificity is not known.

Broader study findings: In blood appeared most of the expanded thyroid clonotypes whose frequency exceeded 0.001. Using a 13-signature model, the authors split ophthalmopathy from stable hyperthyroidism, with roughly 88% sensitivity and around 76% specificity.

Diagnosis used clinical symptoms, serum thyroxine, TRAb, thyroid ultrasound and orbital computed tomography. Germline V lookup: CDR1 SGHRS, CDR2 YFSETQ. This CDR3 region has 15 residues. V lost 4 bases and J lost 5, with 18 bases in between. The TCR beta CDR3 regions underwent amplification from RNA transcripts. HTBI primers were employed in first-round RT-PCR, then a second-round multiplex PCR followed. Each CDR3 protein is one row after TCRdb ran MiXCR on the multiplex PCR reads. This sample yields hundreds of thousands of distinct CDR3 sequences, of which approximately 22% are seen a single time; 7.1% belongs to the top ten.

The sequence was obtained from a woman under 30 with stable Graves' hyperthyroidism. Some clones in this sample may be carry-over from other donors' samples. This chain joins TRBV5-1 and TRBJ1-2; a weak D match, TRBD1 (6 bases). The sequencing input was peripheral blood. The CDR3 loop reads CASSPGAQGRYGYTF. Written as DNA, the CDR3 is TGCGCCAGCAGCCCCGGCGCGCAGGGGCGGTATGGCTACACCTTC.